The rows below give T cell receptor beta chains drawn from one sample of a study of T cells in Graves' hyperthyroidism and ophthalmopathy. Using its own MiXCR run on the multiplex PCR reads, TCRdb lists one record per CDR3 protein. This sample yields hundreds of thousands of distinct CDR3 sequences, of which 13% are seen a single time; roughly 8.3% belongs to the top ten. Input material: blood. These receptors were collected from a young woman with Graves' hyperthyroidism. Each CDR3 is given with its conserved first and last residue. A D gene is named only where the DNA matches it firmly. Rows may omit the clone size; those that give it use once, few, many or a size class.

J gene	clone size	V gene	D gene	CDR3 protein	CDR3 DNA
TRBJ1-6	many	TRBV6-5	-	CASSYSYLLGLALHF	TGTGCCAGCAGTTACTCCTATCTCTTGGGTTTAGCCCTCCACTTT
TRBJ2-7	many	TRBV6-2/TRBV6-3	-	CASSYAGSSYEQYF	TGTGCCAGCAGTTACGCGGGAAGCTCCTACGAGCAGTACTTC
TRBJ2-2	few	TRBV27	-	CASRLWTSTGELFF	TGTGCCAGCAGGCTCTGGACGTCCACCGGGGAGCTGTTTTTT
TRBJ2-7	many	TRBV6-1	TRBD2	CAVTGTSGGSRQYF	TGTGCCGTTACCGGGACTAGCGGGGGAAGTAGGCAGTACTTC
TRBJ2-1	-	TRBV5-1	-	CASSARDTPSGQFF	TGCGCCAGCAGCGCCCGGGACACCCCTAGTGGGCAGTTCTTC
TRBJ2-7	-	TRBV20-1	TRBD2	CSARVGGGGPHEQYF	TGCAGTGCTAGGGTTGGGGGCGGGGGGCCCCACGAGCAGTACTTC
TRBJ2-7	many	TRBV28	TRBD1	CASRDIRGLPYEQYF	TGTGCCAGCAGAGATATCAGGGGGTTGCCCTACGAGCAGTACTTC
TRBJ1-6	many	TRBV5-5	TRBD1	CASSMGQVNSPLHF	TGTGCCAGCAGTATGGGACAGGTTAATTCACCCCTCCACTTT
TRBJ1-1	many	TRBV7-6	-	CASSRGGGTEAFF	TGTGCCAGCTCCCGTGGAGGGGGCACTGAAGCTTTCTTT
TRBJ2-7	many	TRBV2	TRBD2	CASRPYPQGGEQYF	TGTGCCAGCAGACCATACCCTCAGGGAGGGGAGCAGTACTTC
TRBJ2-5	many	TRBV20-1	TRBD1	CSASLGTGKETQYF	TGCAGTGCTAGTCTAGGGACAGGGAAAGAGACCCAGTACTTC
TRBJ2-1	few	TRBV5-8	-	CASSLGHPGLGQFF	TGTGCCAGCAGCCTCGGACATCCCGGTTTGGGGCAGTTCTTC
TRBJ2-2	many	TRBV3-1	-	CASSQELNTGELFF	TGTGCCAGCAGCCAAGAACTTAACACCGGGGAGCTGTTTTTT
TRBJ2-2	many	TRBV11-1	-	CASSQIRELFF	TGTGCCAGCAGCCAAATAAGGGAGCTGTTTTTT
TRBJ2-2	few	TRBV19	TRBD1	CASSIRQGAATGELFF	TGTGCCAGTAGTATTCGACAGGGGGCCGCCACCGGGGAGCTGTTTTTT
TRBJ1-2	many	TRBV5-6	-	CASSFWGGSPPGYTF	TGTGCCAGCAGCTTCTGGGGCGGAAGCCCCCCGGGCTACACCTTC
TRBJ1-2	many	TRBV12-3/TRBV12-4	-	CASSLETAYGYTF	TGTGCCAGCAGTTTAGAAACAGCCTATGGCTACACCTTC
TRBJ2-1	-	TRBV2	TRBD1	CASSDGTGSHEQFF	TGTGCCAGCAGTGACGGGACAGGGTCCCATGAGCAGTTCTTC
TRBJ2-5	many	TRBV6-1	TRBD2	CASTVSGGQETQYF	TGTGCCAGCACCGTTAGCGGGGGCCAAGAGACCCAGTACTTC
TRBJ2-1	many	TRBV2	TRBD2	CARGSGGSGEQFF	TGTGCCAGGGGAAGCGGGGGGTCTGGGGAGCAGTTCTTC
TRBJ1-1	-	TRBV19	-	CASSIWEGNTEAFF	TGTGCCAGTAGTATTTGGGAGGGGAACACTGAAGCTTTCTTT
TRBJ1-1	many	TRBV11-2	TRBD1	CASSTSGTVNTEAFF	TGTGCCAGCAGCACCTCCGGGACAGTGAACACTGAAGCTTTCTTT
TRBJ2-7	-	TRBV6-1	-	CASSTGSGAGEQYF	TGTGCCAGCAGTACAGGGTCTGGGGCCGGGGAGCAGTACTTC